A single sample is the source of the 6 T cell receptor beta chains below, sequenced in a study of cytomegalovirus exposure and HLA in healthy donors. The PCR ran on 60 Vbeta and 13 Jbeta primers. Profiled with immunoSEQ multiplex PCR; TCRdb holds only in-frame clones, not every one. The sample holds approximately 120,000 clones, approximately 78% seen once. The sequenced material came from PBMCs. Every receptor here comes from a woman aged 40 to 55 in good health and CMV-seronegative.

The chain joins TRBV4-2 to TRBJ2-6; 8 bases match TRBD1. J lost 0 bases, V lost 3 bases, and 4 bases had no gene match. In germline, CDR1 is LGHNA, CDR2 YNFKEQ. The CDR3 extends over 17 amino acids. This CDR3 reads CASSQGTGRSGANVLTF. CDR3 DNA: TGTGCCAGCAGCCAGGGGACAGGCCGCTCTGGGGCCAACGTCCTGACTTTC.

CDR3 in DNA: TGTGCCAGCAGTTTATCTAGCCAAGAGACCCAGTACTTC. It specifies CASSLSSQETQYF. The gene calls are TRBV28 and TRBJ2-5; D is unresolved. The CDR3 spans 13 residues. Germline CDR1 and CDR2: MDHEN and SYDVKM. Trimming shortened V by 1 base and J by 1 base, and 4 bases separated the two germline ends.

The chain carries TRBV5-1 and TRBJ2-5, with D unclear. V gave up 6 bases and J gave up 4 bases, with 13 bases separating them. Germline values: CDR1 SGHRS, CDR2 YFSETQ. The length of the CDR3 is 13 residues. Here the CDR3 reads CASTSRELETQYF. DNA for the CDR3: TGCGCCAGCACCTCCCGTGAGCTAGAGACCCAGTACTTC.

CDR3 sequence: CASSSQTGPNEKLFF. Written as DNA, the CDR3 is TGCGCCAGCAGCTCTCAAACAGGGCCTAATGAAAAACTGTTTTTT. V usage is TRBV5-1 and J usage is TRBJ1-4; a weak D match, TRBD1 (6 bases). The CDR3 is 15 residues long. V was cut by 3 bases and J by 3 bases, with 12 bases left in between. CDR1 SGHRS and CDR2 YFSETQ come from the germline V gene.

The chain links TRBV10-1 to TRBJ2-5; TRBD2 agrees at 7 bases. V shed 4 bases, J shed 4 bases, and the junction held 3 bases outside the gene matches. The CDR3 totals 13 residues. Looked up from germline, CDR1 is WNHNN and CDR2 is SYGVQD (reference sequence). CDR3 sequence reads: CASSGGRGETQYF. CDR3 nucleotides: TGCGCCAGCAGTGGCGGGAGAGGAGAGACCCAGTACTTC.

The gene calls are TRBV7-2 and TRBJ2-7, with D uncertain. The CDR3 runs to 13 residues. V dropped 5 bases and J dropped 0 bases, with 8 bases sitting between them. Germline CDR1 and CDR2: SGHTA and FQGNSA. The DNA for the CDR3 is TGTGCCAGCAGCCCTAGTATCTCCTACGAGCAGTACTTC. Protein: CASSPSISYEQYF.